The clone carrying this T cell receptor beta chain is a singleton in its sample. Its specificity is unknown. The CDR3 covers 11 residues. V dropped 6 bases and J dropped 11 bases, with 13 bases sitting between them. CDR1 is DFQATT and CDR2 is SNEGSKA in the germline V gene (reference sequence). This entry belongs to a study of cytomegalovirus exposure and HLA in healthy donors. Turning to the study itself: From donors who were HLA-typed, an early data release held around 85 million unique TCRs. Study conclusions and caveats: In a later analysis, TCR beta V- and J-gene trimming showed a link to a missense DCLRE1C variant. It was about 150 TCR beta chains that were listed as cytomegalovirus-associated.

PCR was performed using 60 Vbeta and 13 Jbeta primers. TCRdb keeps only in-frame clones here, not all; method: immunoSEQ multiplex PCR. Of about 140,000 clones in the sample, 82% were seen once. The receptor's source is a woman aged 60-75 years in good health and CMV-seropositive. Specimen: PBMCs. The chain employs TRBV20-1 and TRBJ1-4; D is unclear. The CDR3 DNA reads as TGCAGTGCCAGCGGGTGGGAGAAACTGTTTTTT. This encodes CSASGWEKLFF.